One and the same sample provided the 20 T cell receptor beta chains below, sequenced in a study of T cell responses to AZD1222 COVID-19 vaccine. The assay was immunoSEQ multiplex PCR, and TCRdb's table has in-frame clones only and misses some. This sample has approximately 150,000 clones; approximately 90% occur once, and the top ten carry approximately 1.2%. Sequencing used peripheral blood, obtained 28 days after the second AZD1222 dose. The receptors come from an adult who received the AZD1222 COVID-19 vaccine.

The chain has TRBV7-6 and TRBJ2-2; 8 bases agree with TRBD2. There are 15 residues in the CDR3. From germline, CDR1 is SGHVS and CDR2 FNYEAQ. V shed 5 bases and J 5 bases; nucleotides not matched to a gene: 7. CDR3 loop: CASSPGGGSTGELFF. The DNA for the CDR3 is TGTGCCAGCAGCCCCGGGGGGGGGTCGACCGGGGAGCTGTTTTTT.

V gene TRBV2 combines with J gene TRBJ2-3; D unclear. The germline gives CDR1 SNHLY, CDR2 FYNNEI. The V end lost 8 bases, the J end lost 0 bases, and 3 bases lay between the germline ends. This CDR3 comprises 11 residues. CDR3 DNA sequence: TGTGCCAGCTTGAGCACAGATACGCAGTATTTT. It codes for CASLSTDTQYF.

This chain links TRBV11-2 with TRBJ2-1; D remains unclear. This CDR3 spans 11 amino acids. Trimming removed 5 bases at V and 7 bases at J, with 6 bases between. CDR1 and CDR2 from the germline V gene are SGHAT and FQNNGV. CDR3 residues: CASSHRNEQFF. DNA of the CDR3: TGTGCCAGCAGCCATAGGAATGAGCAGTTCTTC.

The J gene is TRBJ1-1, the V gene TRBV7-2; possibly TRBD1 for D (6 bases). The V gene lost 4 bases and the J gene lost 1 base, with 7 bases spanning the gap. Per germline, CDR1 SGHTA and CDR2 FQGNSA. This CDR3 contains 13 residues. CDR3 in amino acids: CASSSQGNTEAFF. CDR3 nucleotides: TGTGCCAGCAGCTCACAGGGGAACACTGAAGCTTTCTTT.

J is TRBJ2-7 and V is TRBV27; D not certain. Trimming took 10 bases from V and 3 from J, leaving 13 bases between them. Germline assignment: CDR1 MNHEY and CDR2 SMNVEV (reference sequence). This CDR3 is 12 amino acids long. CDR3 nucleotide sequence: TGTGCCACAGGCCGCCGGAACTACGAGCAGTACTTC. Translating it yields CATGRRNYEQYF.

The chain has TRBV19 and TRBJ1-2, with 8 bases that match TRBD1. V was clipped by 7 bases and J by 5 bases; unmatched bases: 9. Per germline, CDR1 LNHDA and CDR2 SQIVND (reference sequence). The CDR3 consists of 14 residues. In DNA form, the CDR3 reads TGTGCCAGTAAGTCCCAGGACAGGGCTTATGGCTACACCTTC. Protein: CASKSQDRAYGYTF.

The V gene is TRBV27, the J gene TRBJ2-7, with D possibly being TRBD1 (6 bases). V lost 2 bases and J lost 1, with 15 bases in between. This CDR3 has 16 residues. Germline values: CDR1 MNHEY, CDR2 SMNVEV (reference sequence). For the CDR3, the DNA is TGTGCCAGCAGTTTAAAAGGGCTACAGGGTTCCTACGAGCAGTACTTC. Residues: CASSLKGLQGSYEQYF.

This chain links TRBV3-1 (or the pseudogene TRBV3-2) with TRBJ2-2; weak D call: TRBD1 (5 bases). Germline lookup yields CDR1 LGHDT and CDR2 YNNKEL (reference sequence). V lost 2 bases, J lost 6 bases, and 13 bases lay in between. The CDR3 is 15 residues long. For the CDR3, the DNA is TGTGCCAGCAGCCAATTCCAGGGTAGGGCCGGGGAGCTGTTTTTT. This sequence encodes CASSQFQGRAGELFF.

This chain joins TRBV5-1 and TRBJ2-1; D not resolved. The CDR3 loop spans 13 amino acids. Germline V gene sequence: CDR1 SGHRS, CDR2 YFSETQ. V was cut by 0 bases and J by 6 bases, with 7 bases left in between. The CDR3 loop is CASSLEQSNEQFF. DNA for the CDR3: TGCGCCAGCAGCTTGGAACAGTCCAATGAGCAGTTCTTC.

This chain joins TRBV6-5 and TRBJ1-2, with D possibly matching TRBD1 (5 bases). Between the trimmed V and J ends, which lost 6 bases and 8 bases, there was a span of 19 bases. The germline V gene has CDR1 MNHEY and CDR2 SVGAGI. This CDR3 is 14 amino acids long. This chain's CDR3 is CASSQRAGVEGYTF. The DNA for the CDR3 is TGTGCCAGCAGCCAGCGTGCGGGGGTGGAAGGCTACACCTTC.

The chain carries TRBV28 and TRBJ2-2; 7 bases are shared with TRBD1. CDR1 is MDHEN and CDR2 is SYDVKM in the germline V gene. This CDR3 spans 15 amino acids. Trimming at V came to 2 bases and at J to 6 bases, leaving 6 bases not matched to a gene. The CDR3 loop reads CASSLGPGGAGELFF. The CDR3 DNA reads as TGTGCCAGCAGTTTAGGGCCAGGGGGTGCCGGGGAGCTGTTTTTT.

The chain carries TRBV7-2 and TRBJ2-3, with TRBD1 matching 7 bases. The CDR3 runs 16 residues. Unmatched junction bases numbered 8, after V lost 5 bases and J lost 0 bases. Germline V gene lookup returns CDR1 SGHTA and CDR2 FQGNSA. The DNA of the CDR3 is TGTGCCAGCAGCCCCACCGGGACAGTAAGCACAGATACGCAGTATTTT. Amino acids: CASSPTGTVSTDTQYF.

The chain combines TRBV2 with TRBJ1-3; tentatively, D is TRBD1 (5 bases). Germline V gene sequence: CDR1 SNHLY, CDR2 FYNNEI. Trimming took off 7 bases at V and 0 bases at J, with 10 bases between the two ends. The CDR3 is 14 amino acids. CDR3 sequence (DNA): TGTGCCAGCAAGGGGTTTAGCTCTGGAAACACCATATATTTT. It specifies CASKGFSSGNTIYF.

This rearrangement joins TRBV15 to TRBJ1-5; D is uncertain. This CDR3 comprises 15 residues. The V and J ends lost 1 base and 6 bases respectively, with 13 bases between them. Germline-derived CDR1 and CDR2 are LNHNV and YYDKDF (reference sequence). The CDR3 DNA is TGTGCCACCAGCAGAGTGGAGACTCGGGGTCAGCCCCAGCATTTT. Translation gives CATSRVETRGQPQHF.

The chain couples TRBV28 to TRBJ2-7; 10 bases are shared with TRBD2. V gave up 6 bases and J gave up 4 bases; unmatched junction bases: 6. The CDR3 is 14 residues long. In germline, CDR1 is MDHEN, CDR2 SYDVKM. CDR3 DNA: TGTGCCAGCAGGGCTAGCGGGAGTGAATACGAGCAGTACTTC. Protein: CASRASGSEYEQYF.

The chain recombines TRBV7-9 with TRBJ2-7; 10 bases match TRBD2. This CDR3 contains 15 residues. The germline CDR1 and CDR2 sequences are SEHNR and FQNEAQ (reference sequence). The ends lost 1 base at V and 7 bases at J; junction bases unmatched: 7. CDR3 DNA sequence: TGTGCCAGCAGCTTAGAGAGCGGGGGGGCGATTGAGCAGTACTTC. It yields the protein CASSLESGGAIEQYF.

The J gene is TRBJ1-2, the V gene TRBV27; maybe TRBD1 (5 bases). V was shortened by 10 bases and J by 4 bases, with 13 bases between the two germline ends. Germline V gene data show CDR1 as MNHEY and CDR2 as SMNVEV (reference sequence). The CDR3 runs to 12 residues. The CDR3, as DNA: TGTGCCACCGGGGGTGGGGTCTATGGCTACACCTTC. Protein sequence: CATGGGVYGYTF.

V is TRBV27 and J is TRBJ1-4; maybe TRBD1 (5 bases). V was cut by 2 bases and J by 4 bases, with 8 bases left in between. Per germline, CDR1 MNHEY and CDR2 SMNVEV (reference sequence). CDR3 length: 14 residues. This chain's CDR3 is CASSLDRLNEKLFF. DNA of the CDR3: TGTGCCAGCAGTTTAGACAGACTTAATGAAAAACTGTTTTTT.

CDR3 nucleotides: TGTGCCAGCATCGATTCAGGCGAGACCCAGTACTTC. Translation gives CASIDSGETQYF. This chain uses TRBV2 with TRBJ2-5; D unclear. The germline CDR1 and CDR2 sequences are SNHLY and FYNNEI. This CDR3 comprises 12 residues. V lost 7 bases to trimming and J lost 5 bases, with 11 bases between them.

V usage is TRBV7-6 and J usage is TRBJ2-1, with unresolved D. The ends were cut back, 5 bases at V and 0 bases at J, with 17 bases in the middle. Germline loops: CDR1 SGHVS, CDR2 FNYEAQ. The CDR3 has 17 residues. The CDR3 spells CASSPVFAVSSYNEQFF. CDR3 coding DNA: TGTGCCAGCAGCCCAGTATTCGCCGTCAGCTCCTACAATGAGCAGTTCTTC.